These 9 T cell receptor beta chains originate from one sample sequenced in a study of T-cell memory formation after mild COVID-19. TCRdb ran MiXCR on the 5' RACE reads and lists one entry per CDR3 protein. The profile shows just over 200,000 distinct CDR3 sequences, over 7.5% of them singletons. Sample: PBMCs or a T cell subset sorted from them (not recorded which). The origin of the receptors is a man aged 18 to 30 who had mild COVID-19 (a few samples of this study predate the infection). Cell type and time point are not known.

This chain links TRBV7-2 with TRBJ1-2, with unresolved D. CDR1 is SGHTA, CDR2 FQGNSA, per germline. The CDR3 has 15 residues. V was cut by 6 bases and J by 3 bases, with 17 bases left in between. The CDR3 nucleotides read TGTGCCAGCAGTTTGGGGTTCACAGTATACTATGGCTACACCTTC. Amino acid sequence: CASSLGFTVYYGYTF.

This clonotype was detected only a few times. Here the CDR3 reads CASSYYRVTGTDTQYF. The DNA of the CDR3 is TGTGCCAGCAGTTACTACAGGGTAACCGGCACAGATACGCAGTATTTT. The chain recombines TRBV6-6 with TRBJ2-3, with D perhaps TRBD1 (6 bases). V lost 1 base to trimming and J lost 1 base, with 12 bases between them. The CDR3 length is 16 residues. CDR1 is MNHNY, CDR2 SVGAGI, per germline (reference sequence).

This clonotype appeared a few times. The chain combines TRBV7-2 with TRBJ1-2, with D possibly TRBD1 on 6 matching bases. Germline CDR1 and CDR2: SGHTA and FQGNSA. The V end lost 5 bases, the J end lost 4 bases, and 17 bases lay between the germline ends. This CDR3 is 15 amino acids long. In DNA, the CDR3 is TGTGCCAGCAGCATGACCGGGGGCTTCGGCTATGGCTACACCTTC. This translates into CASSMTGGFGYGYTF.

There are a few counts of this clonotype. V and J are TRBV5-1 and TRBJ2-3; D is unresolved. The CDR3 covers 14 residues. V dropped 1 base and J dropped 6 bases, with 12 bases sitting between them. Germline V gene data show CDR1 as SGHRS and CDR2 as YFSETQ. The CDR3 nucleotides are TGCGCCAGCAGCTTGAGAAGTGGTGAGGATACGCAGTATTTT. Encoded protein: CASSLRSGEDTQYF.

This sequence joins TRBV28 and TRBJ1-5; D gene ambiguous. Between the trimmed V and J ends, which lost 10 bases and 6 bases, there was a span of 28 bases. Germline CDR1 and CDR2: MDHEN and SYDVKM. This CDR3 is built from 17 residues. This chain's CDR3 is CATKTGELPLRGQPQHF. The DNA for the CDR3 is TGTGCCACCAAGACTGGGGAACTCCCTCTTCGGGGTCAGCCCCAGCATTTT.

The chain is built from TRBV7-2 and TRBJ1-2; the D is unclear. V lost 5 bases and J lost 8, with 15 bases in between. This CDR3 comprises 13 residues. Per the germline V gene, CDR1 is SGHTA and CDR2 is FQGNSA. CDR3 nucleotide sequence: TGTGCCAGCAGCCCCCGAGGGCAGCTCGGCTACACCTTC. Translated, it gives CASSPRGQLGYTF.

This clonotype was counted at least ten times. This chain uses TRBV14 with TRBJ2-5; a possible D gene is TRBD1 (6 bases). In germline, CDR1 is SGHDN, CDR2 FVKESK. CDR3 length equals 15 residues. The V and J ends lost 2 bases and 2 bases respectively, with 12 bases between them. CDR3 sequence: CASSQTSTGQETQYF. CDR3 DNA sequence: TGTGCCAGCAGCCAAACCTCGACAGGTCAAGAGACCCAGTACTTC.

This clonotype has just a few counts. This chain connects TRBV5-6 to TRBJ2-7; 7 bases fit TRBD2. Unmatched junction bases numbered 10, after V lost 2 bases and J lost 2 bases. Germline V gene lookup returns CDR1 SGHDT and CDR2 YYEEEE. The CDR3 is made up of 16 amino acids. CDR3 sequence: CASSFPGASGPYEQYF. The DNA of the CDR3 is TGTGCCAGCAGCTTCCCGGGCGCTAGCGGTCCCTACGAGCAGTACTTC.

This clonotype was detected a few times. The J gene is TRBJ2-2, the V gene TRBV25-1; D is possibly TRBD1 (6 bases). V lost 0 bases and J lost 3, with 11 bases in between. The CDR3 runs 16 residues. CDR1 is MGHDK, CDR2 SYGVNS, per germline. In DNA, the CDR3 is TGTGCCAGCAGTGAATATTCCAGGGGAGACACCGGGGAGCTGTTTTTT. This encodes CASSEYSRGDTGELFF.